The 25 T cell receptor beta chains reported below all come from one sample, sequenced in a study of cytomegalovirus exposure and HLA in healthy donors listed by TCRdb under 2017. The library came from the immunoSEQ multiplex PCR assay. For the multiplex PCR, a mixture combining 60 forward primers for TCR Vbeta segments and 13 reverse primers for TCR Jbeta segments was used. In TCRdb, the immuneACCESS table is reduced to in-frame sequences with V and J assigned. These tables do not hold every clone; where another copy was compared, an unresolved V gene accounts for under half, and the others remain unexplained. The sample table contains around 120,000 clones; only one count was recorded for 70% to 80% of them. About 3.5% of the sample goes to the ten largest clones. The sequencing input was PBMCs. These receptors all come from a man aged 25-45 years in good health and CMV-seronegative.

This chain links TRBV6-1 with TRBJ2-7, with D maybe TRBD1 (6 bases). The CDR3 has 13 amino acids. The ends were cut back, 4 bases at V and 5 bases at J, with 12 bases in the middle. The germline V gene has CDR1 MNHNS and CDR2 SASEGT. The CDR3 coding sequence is TGTGCCAGCAGTGGAACAGGGCAGCACGAGCAGTACTTC. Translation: CASSGTGQHEQYF.

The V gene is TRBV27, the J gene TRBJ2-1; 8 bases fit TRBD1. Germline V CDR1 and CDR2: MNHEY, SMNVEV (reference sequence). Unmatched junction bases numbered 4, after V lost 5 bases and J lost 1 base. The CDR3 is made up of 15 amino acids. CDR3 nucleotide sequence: TGTGCCAGCAGTACCTGGGACAGGTCCTACAATGAGCAGTTCTTC. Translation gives CASSTWDRSYNEQFF.

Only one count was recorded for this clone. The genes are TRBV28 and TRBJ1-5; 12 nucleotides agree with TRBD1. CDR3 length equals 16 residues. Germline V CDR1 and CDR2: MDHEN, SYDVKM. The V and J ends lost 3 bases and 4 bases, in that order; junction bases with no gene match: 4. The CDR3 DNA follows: TGTGCCAGCAGTTTTAGGGACAGGGGGCCTAATCAGCCCCAGCATTTT. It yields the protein CASSFRDRGPNQPQHF.

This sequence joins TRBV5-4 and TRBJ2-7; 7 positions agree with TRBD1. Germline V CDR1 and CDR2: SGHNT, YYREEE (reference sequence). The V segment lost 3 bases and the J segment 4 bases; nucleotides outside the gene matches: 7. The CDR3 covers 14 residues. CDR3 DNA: TGTGCCAGCAGCTACCACAGGGGTTCGTACGAGCAGTACTTC. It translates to CASSYHRGSYEQYF. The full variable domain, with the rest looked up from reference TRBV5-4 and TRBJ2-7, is ETGVTQSPTHLIKTRGQQVTLRCSSQSGHNTVSWYQQALGQGPQFIFQYYREEENGRGNFPPRFSGLQFPNYSSELNVNALELDDSALYLCASSYHRGSYEQYFGPGTRLTVT.

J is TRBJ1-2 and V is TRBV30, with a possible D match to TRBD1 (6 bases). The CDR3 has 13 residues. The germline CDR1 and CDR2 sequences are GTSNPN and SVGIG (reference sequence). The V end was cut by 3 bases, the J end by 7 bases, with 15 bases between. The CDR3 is CAWSADYRAGYTF. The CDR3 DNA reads TGTGCCTGGAGCGCTGATTACAGGGCTGGCTACACCTTC.

CDR3 loop: CASSYDPTGYSYEQYF. As DNA, the CDR3 is TGTGCCAGCAGTTACGACCCGACAGGGTACTCCTACGAGCAGTACTTC. V gene TRBV6-6 combines with J gene TRBJ2-7; 7 positions agree with TRBD1. Germline loops: CDR1 MNHNY, CDR2 SVGAGI (reference sequence). There are 16 residues in the CDR3. V gave up 2 bases and J gave up 0 bases; unmatched junction bases: 7.

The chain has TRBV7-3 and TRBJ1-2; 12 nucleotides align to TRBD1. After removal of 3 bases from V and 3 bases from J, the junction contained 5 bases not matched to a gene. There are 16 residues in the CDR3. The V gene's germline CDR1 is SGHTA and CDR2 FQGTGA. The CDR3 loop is CASSLPRDRGHYGYTF. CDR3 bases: TGTGCCAGCAGCTTGCCCCGGGACAGGGGGCACTATGGCTACACCTTC.

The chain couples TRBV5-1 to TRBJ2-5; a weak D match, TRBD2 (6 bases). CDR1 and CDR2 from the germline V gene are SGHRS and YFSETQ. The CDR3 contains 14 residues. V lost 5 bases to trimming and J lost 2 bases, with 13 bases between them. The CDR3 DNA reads TGCGCCAGCAGTTCTACCGGGGGTCAAGAGACCCAGTACTTC. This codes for CASSSTGGQETQYF.

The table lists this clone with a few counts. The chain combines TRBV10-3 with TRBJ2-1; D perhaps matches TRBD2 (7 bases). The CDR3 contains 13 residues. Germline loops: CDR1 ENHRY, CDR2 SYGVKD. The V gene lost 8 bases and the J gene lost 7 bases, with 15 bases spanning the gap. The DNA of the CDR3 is TGTGCCATCGGGGGGGCCCTAGGGAATGAGCAGTTCTTC. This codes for CAIGGALGNEQFF.

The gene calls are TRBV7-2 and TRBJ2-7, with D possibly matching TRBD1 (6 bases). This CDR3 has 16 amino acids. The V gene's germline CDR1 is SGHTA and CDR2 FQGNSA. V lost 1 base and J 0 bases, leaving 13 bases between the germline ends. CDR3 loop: CASSLVRAGVSYEQYF. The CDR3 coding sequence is TGTGCCAGCAGCTTAGTCCGAGCAGGGGTCTCCTACGAGCAGTACTTC.

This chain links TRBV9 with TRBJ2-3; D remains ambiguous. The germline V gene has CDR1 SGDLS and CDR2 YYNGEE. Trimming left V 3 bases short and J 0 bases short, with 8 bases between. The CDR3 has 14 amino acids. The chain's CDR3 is CASSGRLSTDTQYF. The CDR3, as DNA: TGTGCCAGCAGCGGACGACTTAGCACAGATACGCAGTATTTT.

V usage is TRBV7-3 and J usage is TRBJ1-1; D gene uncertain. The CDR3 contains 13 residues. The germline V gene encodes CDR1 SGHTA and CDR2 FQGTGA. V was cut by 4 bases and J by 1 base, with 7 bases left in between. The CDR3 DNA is TGTGCCAGCAGCTATAACAAGAACACTGAAGCTTTCTTT. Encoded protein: CASSYNKNTEAFF.

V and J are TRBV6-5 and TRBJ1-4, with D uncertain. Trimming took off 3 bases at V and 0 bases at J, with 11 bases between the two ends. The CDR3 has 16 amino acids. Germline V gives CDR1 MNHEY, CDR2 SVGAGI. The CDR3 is CASSYAGHATNEKLFF. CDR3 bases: TGTGCCAGCAGTTATGCAGGCCATGCAACTAATGAAAAACTGTTTTTT.

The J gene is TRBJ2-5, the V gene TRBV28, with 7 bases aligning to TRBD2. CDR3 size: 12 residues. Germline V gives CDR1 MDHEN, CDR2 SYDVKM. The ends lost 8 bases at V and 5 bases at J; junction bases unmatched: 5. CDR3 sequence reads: CASLGGYETQYF. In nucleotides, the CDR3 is TGTGCCAGCCTGGGGGGGTACGAGACCCAGTACTTC.

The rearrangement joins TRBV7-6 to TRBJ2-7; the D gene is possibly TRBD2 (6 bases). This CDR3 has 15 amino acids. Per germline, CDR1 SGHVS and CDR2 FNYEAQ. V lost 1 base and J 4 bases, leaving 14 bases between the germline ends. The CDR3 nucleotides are TGTGCCAGCAGCTTAGAGGCAGGGACTTCTTACGAGCAGTACTTC. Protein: CASSLEAGTSYEQYF. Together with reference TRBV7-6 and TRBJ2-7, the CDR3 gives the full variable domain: GAGVSQSPRYKVTKRGQDVALRCDPISGHVSLYWYRQALGQGPEFLTYFNYEAQQDKSGLPNDRFSAERPEGSISTLTIQRTEQRDSAMYRCASSLEAGTSYEQYFGPGTRLTVT.

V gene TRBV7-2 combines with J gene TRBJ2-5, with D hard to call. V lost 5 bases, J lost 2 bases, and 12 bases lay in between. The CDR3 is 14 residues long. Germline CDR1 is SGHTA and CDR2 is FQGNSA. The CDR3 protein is CASSVTVVQETQYF. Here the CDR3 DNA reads TGTGCCAGCAGCGTAACCGTAGTTCAAGAGACCCAGTACTTC.

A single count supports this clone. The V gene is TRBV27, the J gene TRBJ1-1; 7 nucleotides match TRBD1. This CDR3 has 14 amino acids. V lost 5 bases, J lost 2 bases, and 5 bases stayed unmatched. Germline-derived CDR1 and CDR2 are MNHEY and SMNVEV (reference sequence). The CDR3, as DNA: TGTGCCAGCAGTCTCGGGACAGTAAACACTGAAGCTTTCTTT. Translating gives CASSLGTVNTEAFF.

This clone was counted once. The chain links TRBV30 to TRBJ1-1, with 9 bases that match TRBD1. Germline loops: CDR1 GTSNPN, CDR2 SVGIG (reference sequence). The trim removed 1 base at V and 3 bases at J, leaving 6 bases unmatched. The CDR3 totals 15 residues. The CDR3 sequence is CAWSGEQGAYTEAFF. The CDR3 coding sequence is TGTGCCTGGAGTGGAGAACAGGGGGCTTACACTGAAGCTTTCTTT.

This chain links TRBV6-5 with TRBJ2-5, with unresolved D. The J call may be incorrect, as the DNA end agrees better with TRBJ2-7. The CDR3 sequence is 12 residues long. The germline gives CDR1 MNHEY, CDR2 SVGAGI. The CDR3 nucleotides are TGTGCCAGCAGCCTCGATCCCTACGAGCAGTACTTC. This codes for CASSLDPYEQYF.

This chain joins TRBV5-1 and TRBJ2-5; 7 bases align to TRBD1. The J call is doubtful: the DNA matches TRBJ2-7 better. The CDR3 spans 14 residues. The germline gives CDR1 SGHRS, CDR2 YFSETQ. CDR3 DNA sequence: TGCGCCAGCAGCTTGGTGGGACAGACCGCCGAGCAGTACTTC. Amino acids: CASSLVGQTAEQYF.

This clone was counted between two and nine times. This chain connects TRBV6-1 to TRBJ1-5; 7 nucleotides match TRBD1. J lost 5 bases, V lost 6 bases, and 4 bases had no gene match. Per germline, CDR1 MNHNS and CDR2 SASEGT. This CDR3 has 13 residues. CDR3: CASRQGIHQPQHF. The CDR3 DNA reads TGTGCCAGCAGACAGGGGATCCATCAGCCCCAGCATTTT.

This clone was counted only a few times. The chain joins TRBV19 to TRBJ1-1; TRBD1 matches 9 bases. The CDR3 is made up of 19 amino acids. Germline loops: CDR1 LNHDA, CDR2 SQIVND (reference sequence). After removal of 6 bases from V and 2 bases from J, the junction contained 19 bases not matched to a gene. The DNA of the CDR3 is TGTGCCAGTAGGGCCATTTTTACGTCCGGGACAGGGCCAAACACTGAAGCTTTCTTT. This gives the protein CASRAIFTSGTGPNTEAFF.

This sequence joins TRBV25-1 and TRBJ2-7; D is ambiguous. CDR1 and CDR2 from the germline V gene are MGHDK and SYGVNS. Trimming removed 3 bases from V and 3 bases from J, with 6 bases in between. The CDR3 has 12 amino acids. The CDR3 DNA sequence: TGTGCCAGCAGTGACAGCGTCTACGAGCAGTACTTC. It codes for CASSDSVYEQYF.

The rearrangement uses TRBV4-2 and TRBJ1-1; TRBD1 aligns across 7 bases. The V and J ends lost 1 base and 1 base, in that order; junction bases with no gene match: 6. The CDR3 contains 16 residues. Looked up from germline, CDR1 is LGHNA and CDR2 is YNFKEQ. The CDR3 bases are TGTGCCAGCAGCCAAGGGTCGGGACAGACGAACACTGAAGCTTTCTTT. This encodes CASSQGSGQTNTEAFF.

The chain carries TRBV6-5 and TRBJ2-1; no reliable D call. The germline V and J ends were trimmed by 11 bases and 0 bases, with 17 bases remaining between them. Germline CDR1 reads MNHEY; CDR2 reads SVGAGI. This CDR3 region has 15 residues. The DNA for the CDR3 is TGTGCCGGCTCTTTCGGAGACTTCTCCTACAATGAGCAGTTCTTC. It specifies CAGSFGDFSYNEQFF.